The T cell receptor beta chain described here comes from a study of CXCR3-negative and CXCR3-positive naive CD8 T cells. It was by 5' RACE with UMI labels that the TRB cDNA libraries were prepared. TCRdb reworked the 5' RACE reads into one entry per CDR3 protein, no DNA. In all, the sample yields 110,000 or so distinct CDR3 sequences. A note on this clonotype: The antigen is undetermined.

Study results and caveats: The study found more hydrophobic TRB CDR3s in CXCR3-positive naive cells than in CXCR3-negative naive cells.

The CDR3 spans 18 residues. Germline-derived CDR1 and CDR2 are MDHEN and SYDVKM. The chain uses TRBV28 and TRBJ2-7; TCRdb's D gene call, TRBD2, goes unchecked for lack of DNA. Sequencing input: naive CXCR3+ CD8+ T cells from blood. Subset defined: CD45RO-CCR7+CD27+CD95- naive CD8+ T cells expressing CXCR3 (TNR3+). This TCR was sampled from a human donor in good health. Some clones in this sample may be carry-over from other donors' samples. CDR3 region: CASSLGFPSGKEGYEQYF.